This TCR beta chain is drawn from a study of a mutant IDH1 vaccine in newly diagnosed glioma. For the study at large: Each patient was administered eight vaccinations, scheduled in weeks 1, 3, 5, 7, 11, 15, 19 and 23. Previous treatment comprised radiotherapy, temozolomide, or both, mostly both.

Study-wide points: No link was apparently found between pseudoprogression and changes in top peripheral T cell clonotypes.

The time point was: week 5, during vaccination. The content of each vaccine dose was 300 ug of mutant IDH1 20-mer peptide, and topical imiquimod accompanied it. Diagnosis in the donors showed new WHO grade 3 or 4 astrocytomas that were IDH1-mutant and ATRX-lost. This clone was seen only once. Its matching antigen is unknown. V gave up 3 bases and J gave up 0 bases, with 15 bases separating them. The germline V gene has CDR1 MNHNS and CDR2 SASEGT. The CDR3 extends over 17 amino acids. Measured with immunoSEQ multiplex PCR; TCRdb has only the in-frame clones, and not every one. The sample lists approximately 60,000 clones, 82% seen once, with approximately 3% in the top ten.

The source of this sequence is a young woman with glioma. Some clones in this sample may be carry-over from other donors' samples. Sample: PBMCs, taken from a glioma patient whose treatment included an IDH1 peptide vaccine. The V and J genes are TRBV6-1 and TRBJ2-1; a possible D gene is TRBD2 (5 bases). CDR3 in DNA: TGTGCCAGCAGTGAGTCTTGGACTCCGAGCTCCTACAATGAGCAGTTCTTC. Its translation is CASSESWTPSSYNEQFF.